The clone carrying this T cell receptor beta chain was seen ten or more times. The record originates from a study of T cells in Graves' hyperthyroidism and ophthalmopathy. This CDR3 region has 15 residues. V was pared by 6 bases and J by 4 bases, with 4 bases of the junction left unmatched. The germline V gene has CDR1 SNHLY and CDR2 FYNNEI. TCR beta CDR3 regions were amplified from RNA. RT-PCR in the first round (using the HTBI primer set) targeted the TCR CDR3. Using its own MiXCR run on the multiplex PCR reads, TCRdb lists one record per CDR3 protein. The data contain roughly 500,000 distinct CDR3 sequences, less than 25% of them seen just once; the ten biggest clones take up approximately 49%.

This sequence joins TRBV2 and TRBJ2-2; 11 bases fit TRBD1. The source material was blood. This TCR came from a woman in her 70s with Graves' ophthalmopathy. CDR3 sequence (DNA): TGTGCCAGCAGCTCCGGGACAGGGGGCACCGGGGAGCTGTTTTTT. Translating it yields CASSSGTGGTGELFF.